Presented here are 21 T cell receptor beta chains from one specimen sequenced in a study of blood T cell repertoires in COVID-19. Assay: immunoSEQ multiplex PCR; the TCRdb copy retains only in-frame clones and omits some. This sample yields more than 150,000 clones, of which about 86% are seen a single time; around 7% belongs to the top ten. Sequencing was done on a sample of peripheral blood. These receptors were collected from a man aged 50 to 59 with active or convalescent COVID-19.

The rearrangement joins TRBV19 to TRBJ2-2, with a possible D match to TRBD1 (5 bases). V lost 1 base and J lost 4, with 7 bases in between. The CDR3 is 14 amino acids. CDR1 is LNHDA, CDR2 SQIVND, per germline (reference sequence). CDR3 amino acids: CASSIVGVTGELFF. The CDR3 nucleotides are TGTGCCAGTAGTATAGTAGGGGTCACCGGGGAGCTGTTTTTT.

The J gene is TRBJ2-1, the V gene TRBV6-4, with D perhaps TRBD2 (5 bases). V dropped 3 bases and J dropped 5 bases, with 11 bases sitting between them. There are 14 residues in the CDR3. Germline-derived CDR1 and CDR2 are MRHNA and SNTAGT. Written as DNA, the CDR3 is TGTGCCAGCAGTGAAGAGGACTGGAACAATGAGCAGTTCTTC. It translates to CASSEEDWNNEQFF.

This chain uses TRBV5-1 with TRBJ2-1; TRBD1 matches 8 bases. Germline trimming cut 0 bases from V and 3 bases from J; bases unmatched to any gene: 5. Germline V CDR1 and CDR2: SGHRS, YFSETQ. The CDR3 has 16 residues. The CDR3 DNA follows: TGCGCCAGCAGCTTGGTTCAGGGGGCGGGCTACAATGAGCAGTTCTTC. Its translation: CASSLVQGAGYNEQFF.

The rearrangement joins TRBV20-1 to TRBJ1-2, with D hard to call. Trimming pared 3 bases from V and 8 bases from J, leaving 19 bases between. This CDR3 has 14 amino acids. Germline V gives CDR1 DFQATT, CDR2 SNEGSKA (reference sequence). CDR3 in DNA: TGCAGTGCTAGTATAGGACGGCTAGCGTCCGGCTACACCTTC. Translation: CSASIGRLASGYTF.

This chain joins TRBV30 and TRBJ2-4, with TRBD2 matching 7 bases. The trim removed 3 bases at V and 3 bases at J, leaving 5 bases unmatched. The germline V gene encodes CDR1 GTSNPN and CDR2 SVGIG (reference sequence). CDR3 length: 14 amino acids. CDR3 bases: TGTGCCTGGAGCTGGCGGGAGAACAAAAACATTCAGTACTTC. Amino acid sequence: CAWSWRENKNIQYF.

The chain is built from TRBV6-4 and TRBJ2-7; 7 nucleotides align to TRBD2. Germline V gene data show CDR1 as MRHNA and CDR2 as SNTAGT. The V gene end was trimmed by 2 bases and the J gene end by 3 bases; junction bases not matched to a gene: 10. CDR3 length: 16 residues. CDR3: CASSDIEGRVFYEQYF. CDR3 DNA: TGTGCCAGCAGTGACATCGAGGGGAGGGTTTTCTACGAGCAGTACTTC.

The chain recombines TRBV6-5 with TRBJ1-2; 9 nucleotides match TRBD1. Germline V gene sequence: CDR1 MNHEY, CDR2 SVGAGI. CDR3 size: 11 residues. V trimming: 7 bases; J trimming: 10 bases; junction bases outside the gene matches: 4. The CDR3 DNA follows: TGTGCCAGCAACAGGGGGCGGGCCTACACCTTC. Protein product: CASNRGRAYTF.

The V call is TRBV18, the J call TRBJ2-2, with TRBD1 as a possible D gene (6 bases). V lost 3 bases and J 6 bases, leaving 20 bases between the germline ends. CDR1 and CDR2 from the germline V gene are KGHSH and LQKENI. The CDR3 totals 17 residues. CDR3 region: CASSPYTGTSRAGELFF. The CDR3 nucleotides read TGTGCCAGCTCACCGTATACCGGGACAAGCAGGGCCGGGGAGCTGTTTTTT.

The rearrangement links TRBV9 to TRBJ2-3, with 9 bases aligning to TRBD2. Germline V CDR1 and CDR2: SGDLS, YYNGEE. CDR3 size: 14 residues. V shed 3 bases, J shed 3 bases, and the junction held 2 bases outside the gene matches. The CDR3 sequence: CASSGGRGTDTQYF. DNA of the CDR3: TGTGCCAGCAGCGGCGGGAGGGGAACAGATACGCAGTATTTT.

In DNA form, the CDR3 reads TGTGCCAGCAGCCCACAGGGGACAGGGACCGGGGAGCTGTTTTTT. Translating it yields CASSPQGTGTGELFF. The chain links TRBV5-8 to TRBJ2-2, with 9 bases that match TRBD1. J lost 5 bases, V lost 4 bases, and 6 bases had no gene match. The germline V gene has CDR1 SGHTS and CDR2 YDEGEE. The CDR3 sequence is 15 residues long.

The V call is TRBV6-5, the J call TRBJ1-2, with 11 bases matching TRBD1. The length of the CDR3 is 14 residues. After removal of 5 bases from V and 6 bases from J, the junction contained 5 bases not matched to a gene. CDR1 and CDR2 (germline): MNHEY, SVGAGI. The CDR3, as DNA: TGTGCCAGCAGTACCTGGACAGGGGGCAATGGCTACACCTTC. Its translation: CASSTWTGGNGYTF.

This chain links TRBV6-1 with TRBJ1-6; D gene uncertain. Germline CDR1 and CDR2: MNHNS and SASEGT. CDR3 size: 14 residues. With 3 bases removed from V and 5 bases from J, the gap between germline ends came to 8 bases. CDR3 sequence reads: CASSEQAHNSPLHF. DNA for the CDR3: TGTGCCAGCAGTGAGCAGGCCCATAATTCACCCCTCCACTTT.

V gene TRBV28 combines with J gene TRBJ2-4; 7 bases map to TRBD1. V was pared by 5 bases and J by 1 base, with 2 bases of the junction left unmatched. The germline V gene has CDR1 MDHEN and CDR2 SYDVKM. The CDR3 consists of 14 residues. DNA for the CDR3: TGTGCCAGCAGTGACAGGGCTGCCAAAAACATTCAGTACTTC. Translation: CASSDRAAKNIQYF.

This clone was seen just once. The chain uses TRBV1 and TRBJ2-1; TRBD1 was called by the table and not checked on the DNA. TRBV1 is assigned pseudogene status. The CDR3 has 17 amino acids. CDR3 sequence: CTSSQRGLGCSYNEQFF. DNA of the CDR3: TGCACCAGCAGCCAAAGGGGGCTAGGTTGCTCCTACAATGAGCAGTTCTTC.

In DNA form, the CDR3 reads TGCGCCAGCAGAATACTGGGACAGGGGTTCACTGAAGCTTTCTTT. Its protein is CASRILGQGFTEAFF. The V gene is TRBV5-1, the J gene TRBJ1-1, with 10 bases matching TRBD1. The CDR3 totals 15 residues. Looked up from germline, CDR1 is SGHRS and CDR2 is YFSETQ. The J segment lost 4 bases and the V segment lost 5 bases, leaving 8 bases of the junction unmatched.

The chain recombines TRBV7-2 with TRBJ1-3, with D tentatively TRBD1 (6 bases). The CDR3 is 14 amino acids. In germline, CDR1 is SGHTA, CDR2 FQGNSA. The V and J ends lost 10 bases and 3 bases respectively, with 16 bases between them. CDR3 loop: CATPGGARGNTIYF. The CDR3 coding sequence is TGTGCCACCCCTGGGGGGGCGCGTGGAAACACCATATATTTT.

The chain joins TRBV4-3 to TRBJ2-1; perhaps TRBD2 as D (5 bases). The CDR3 runs 14 residues. Germline lookup yields CDR1 LGHNA and CDR2 YSLEER. V gave up 1 base and J gave up 3 bases, with 7 bases separating them. This CDR3 is CASSQGRGYNEQFF. The DNA for the CDR3 is TGCGCCAGCAGCCAAGGTCGGGGCTACAATGAGCAGTTCTTC.

The chain recombines TRBV14 with TRBJ1-2, with 7 bases fitting TRBD1. Germline assignment: CDR1 SGHDN and CDR2 FVKESK. V was clipped by 4 bases and J by 5 bases; unmatched bases: 7. CDR3 length equals 14 residues. Written as DNA, the CDR3 is TGTGCCAGCAGCCTGGAATCAGGGGGTTATGGCTACACCTTC. Amino acids: CASSLESGGYGYTF.

This clone was counted between two and nine times. The chain uses TRBV10-3 and TRBJ1-2; D gene ambiguous. Trimming left V 0 bases short and J 0 bases short, with 8 bases between. Per the germline V gene, CDR1 is ENHRY and CDR2 is SYGVKD. The CDR3 spans 15 residues. CDR3 loop: CAISESTGSNYGYTF. In DNA form, the CDR3 reads TGTGCCATCAGTGAGTCCACGGGGTCTAACTATGGCTACACCTTC.

The chain carries TRBV29-1 and TRBJ1-1; D is ambiguous. The CDR3 totals 15 residues. Trimming left V 7 bases short and J 0 bases short, with 18 bases between. CDR1 is SQVTM and CDR2 is ANQGSEA in the germline V gene. DNA of the CDR3: TGCAGCGCGAGAGGACTGAAGCTTATGAACACTGAAGCTTTCTTT. Encoded protein: CSARGLKLMNTEAFF. The full variable domain, in which reference TRBV29-1 and TRBJ1-1 provide the parts outside the CDR3, is SAVISQKPSRDICQRGTSLTIQCQVDSQVTMMFWYRQQPGQSLTLIATANQGSEATYESGFVIDKFPISRPNLTFSTLTVSNMSPEDSSIYLCSARGLKLMNTEAFFGQGTRLTVV.

This rearrangement joins TRBV27 to TRBJ2-5; 10 positions match TRBD2. The junction had 8 bases not matched to a gene; V was cut back by 5 bases and J by 2 bases. This CDR3 contains 16 residues. Germline values: CDR1 MNHEY, CDR2 SMNVEV (reference sequence). The CDR3 reads CASSERTSGTQETQYF. In nucleotides, the CDR3 is TGTGCCAGCAGTGAACGGACTAGCGGAACACAAGAGACCCAGTACTTC.